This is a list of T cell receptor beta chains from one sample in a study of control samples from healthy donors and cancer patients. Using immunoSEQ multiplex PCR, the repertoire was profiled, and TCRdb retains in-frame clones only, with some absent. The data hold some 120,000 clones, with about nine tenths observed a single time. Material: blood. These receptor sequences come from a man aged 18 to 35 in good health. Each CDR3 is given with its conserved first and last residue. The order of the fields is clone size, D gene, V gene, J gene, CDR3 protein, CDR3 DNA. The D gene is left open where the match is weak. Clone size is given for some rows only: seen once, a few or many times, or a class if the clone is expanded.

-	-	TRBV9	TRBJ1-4	CASSVGSATNEKLFF	TGTGCCAGCAGCGTTGGTAGTGCAACTAATGAAAAACTGTTTTTT
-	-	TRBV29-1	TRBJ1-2	CSVEDRGVGDYYGYTF	TGCAGCGTTGAAGATCGCGGAGTGGGTGACTACTATGGCTACACCTTC
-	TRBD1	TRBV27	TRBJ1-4	CASGGGQGATNEKLFF	TGTGCCAGCGGAGGGGGACAGGGGGCAACTAATGAAAAACTGTTTTTT
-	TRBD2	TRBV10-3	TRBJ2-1	CAISESLAGPYNEQFF	TGTGCCATCAGTGAGTCGCTAGCGGGCCCCTACAATGAGCAGTTCTTC
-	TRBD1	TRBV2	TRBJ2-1	CASSPGQLNYYNEQFF	TGTGCCAGCAGTCCGGGACAGCTAAATTACTACAATGAGCAGTTCTTC
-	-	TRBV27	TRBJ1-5	CASSSRGQPQHF	TGTGCCAGCAGCTCAAGGGGCCAGCCCCAGCATTTT
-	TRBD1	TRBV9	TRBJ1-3	CASSPGQFSGNTIYF	TGTGCCAGCAGCCCGGGACAGTTCTCTGGAAACACCATATATTTT
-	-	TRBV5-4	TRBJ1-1	CASSLAGVMNTEAFF	TGTGCCAGCAGCTTGGCAGGGGTGATGAACACTGAAGCTTTCTTT
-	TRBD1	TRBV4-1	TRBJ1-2	CASSQSGTGANYGYTF	TGCGCCAGCAGCCAATCCGGGACAGGAGCTAACTATGGCTACACCTTC
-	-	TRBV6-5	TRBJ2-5	CASSYLGDRTQYF	TGTGCCAGCAGTTACCTGGGTGATCGGACCCAGTACTTC
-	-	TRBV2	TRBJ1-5	CASSETGHNQPQHF	TGTGCCAGCAGCGAAACAGGGCACAATCAGCCCCAGCATTTT
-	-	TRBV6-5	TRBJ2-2	CASSYVGGELFF	TGTGCCAGCAGTTACGTTGGGGGGGAGCTGTTTTTT
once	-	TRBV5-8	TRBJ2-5	CASSPARGLYQETQYF	TGTGCCAGCAGCCCCGCGAGGGGCCTTTACCAAGAGACCCAGTACTTC
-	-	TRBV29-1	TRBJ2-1	CSVLAWEREQFF	TGCAGCGTCCTCGCCTGGGAGCGGGAGCAGTTCTTC
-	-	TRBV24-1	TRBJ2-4	CATSDPDGPSPIQYF	TGTGCCACCAGTGACCCGGACGGCCCGTCACCCATTCAGTACTTC
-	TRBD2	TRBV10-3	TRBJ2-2	CAIRTGGLAGTGELFF	TGTGCCATCAGGACCGGGGGACTAGCGGGCACCGGGGAGCTGTTTTTT
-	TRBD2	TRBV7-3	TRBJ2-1	CASSPIGGASRDEQFF	TGTGCCAGCAGCCCCATCGGGGGGGCTAGCAGGGATGAGCAGTTCTTC
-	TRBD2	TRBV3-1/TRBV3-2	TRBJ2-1	CASSLYSWTSGGDPNEQFF	TGTGCCAGCAGCCTGTACTCCTGGACTAGCGGGGGGGATCCTAATGAGCAGTTCTTC
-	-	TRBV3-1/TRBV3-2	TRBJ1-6	CASSHRGSSPLHF	TGTGCCAGCAGCCATAGGGGTAGTTCACCCCTCCACTTT
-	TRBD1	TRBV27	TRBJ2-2	CASSARQGTGELFF	TGTGCCAGCAGTGCCCGACAGGGCACCGGGGAGCTGTTTTTT
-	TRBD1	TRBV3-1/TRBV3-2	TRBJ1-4	CASSDRGRRVNEKLFF	TGTGCCAGCAGCGACAGGGGTCGGCGGGTTAATGAAAAACTGTTTTTT
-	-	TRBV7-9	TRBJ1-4	CASSLDVGGTNEKLFF	TGTGCCAGCAGCTTAGACGTGGGAGGCACTAATGAAAAACTGTTTTTT
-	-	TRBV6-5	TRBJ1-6	CASSYSVPVNSPLHF	TGTGCCAGCAGTTACTCCGTCCCTGTAAATTCACCCCTCCACTTT
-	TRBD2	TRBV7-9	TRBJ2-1	CASSPGRLAGAYNEQFF	TGTGCCAGCAGCCCAGGAAGACTAGCGGGGGCTTACAATGAGCAGTTCTTC
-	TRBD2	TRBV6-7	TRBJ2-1	CASSYSRREYNEQFF	TGTGCCAGCAGTTACTCGAGGCGGGAGTACAATGAGCAGTTCTTC
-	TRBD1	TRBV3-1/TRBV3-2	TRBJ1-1	CASSRQGVDTEAFF	TGTGCCAGCAGCCGACAGGGGGTGGACACTGAAGCTTTCTTT
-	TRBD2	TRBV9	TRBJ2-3	CASSVSSGSTDTQYF	TGTGCCAGCAGCGTATCTAGCGGTAGCACAGATACGCAGTATTTT
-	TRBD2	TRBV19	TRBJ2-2	CASSIEGPSGGGNTGELFF	TGTGCCAGTAGTATAGAGGGGCCTAGCGGGGGGGGAAACACCGGGGAGCTGTTTTTT
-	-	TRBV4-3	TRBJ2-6	CASSQAGGSGANVLTF	TGCGCCAGCAGCCAGGCCGGGGGCTCTGGGGCCAACGTCCTGACTTTC
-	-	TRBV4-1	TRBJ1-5	CASSPRTESNQPQHF	TGCGCCAGCAGCCCCCGGACGGAGAGCAATCAGCCCCAGCATTTT
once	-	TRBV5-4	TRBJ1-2	CASSLPGDPYGYTF	TGTGCCAGCAGCTTACCAGGGGACCCCTATGGCTACACCTTC
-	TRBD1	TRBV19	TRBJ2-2	CASSKIQGAVAGELFF	TGTGCCAGTAGTAAAATACAGGGGGCGGTAGCCGGGGAGCTGTTTTTT
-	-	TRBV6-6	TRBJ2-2	CASSFTGELFF	TGTGCCAGCAGTTTTACCGGGGAGCTGTTTTTT
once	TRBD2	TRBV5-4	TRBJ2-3	CASHVGLEASDTQYF	TGTGCCAGCCACGTGGGACTAGAAGCCTCAGATACGCAGTATTTT
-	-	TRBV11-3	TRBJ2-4	CASSLGGNLAKNIQYF	TGTGCCAGCAGCTTAGGGGGGAATCTAGCCAAAAACATTCAGTACTTC